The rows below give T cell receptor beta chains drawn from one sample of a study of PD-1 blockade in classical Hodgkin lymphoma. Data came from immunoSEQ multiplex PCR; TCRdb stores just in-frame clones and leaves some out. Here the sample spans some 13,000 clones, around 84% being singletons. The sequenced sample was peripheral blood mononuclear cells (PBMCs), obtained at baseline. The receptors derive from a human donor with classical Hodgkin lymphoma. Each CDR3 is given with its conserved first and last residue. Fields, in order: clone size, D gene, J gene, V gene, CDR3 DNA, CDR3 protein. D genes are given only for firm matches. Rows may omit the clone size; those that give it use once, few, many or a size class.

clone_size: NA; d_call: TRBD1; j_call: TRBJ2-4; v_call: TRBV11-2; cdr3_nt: TGTGCCAGCAGCTTCCGGACAGGGGGGGACATTCAGTACTTC; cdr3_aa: CASSFRTGGDIQYF
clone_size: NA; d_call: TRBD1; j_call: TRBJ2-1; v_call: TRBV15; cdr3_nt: TGTGCCACCAGCAGAAGCCCCGGACAGGGGATCAACAATGAGCAGTTCTTC; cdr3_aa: CATSRSPGQGINNEQFF
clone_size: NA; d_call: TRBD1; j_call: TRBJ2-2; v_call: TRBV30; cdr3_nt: TGTGCCTGGAAGGGACAGGGGTACACCGGGGAGCTGTTTTTT; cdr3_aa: CAWKGQGYTGELFF
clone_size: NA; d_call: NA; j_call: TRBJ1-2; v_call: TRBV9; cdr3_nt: TGTGCCAGCAGCGTTGGGGGATCCACCTATGGCTACACCTTC; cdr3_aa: CASSVGGSTYGYTF
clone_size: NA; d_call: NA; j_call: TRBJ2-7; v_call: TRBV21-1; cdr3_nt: TGTGCCAGCAGCAAAATTAGACAGCAGGGGAGACCCTACGAGCAGTACTTC; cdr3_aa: CASSKIRQQGRPYEQYF
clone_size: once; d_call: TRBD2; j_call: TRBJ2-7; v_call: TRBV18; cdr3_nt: TGTGCCAGCTCACAAGCCGTAGCGGGGGGTAGGGGCGAGCAGTACTTC; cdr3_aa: CASSQAVAGGRGEQYF
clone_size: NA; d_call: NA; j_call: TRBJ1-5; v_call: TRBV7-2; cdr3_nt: TGTGCCAGCAGCTTAACACAACCGGGGCAGCCCCAGCATTTT; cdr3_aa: CASSLTQPGQPQHF
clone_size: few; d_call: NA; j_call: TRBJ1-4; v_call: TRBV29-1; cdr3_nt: TGCAGCGTTGCTGCGCAGGGTTATGAAAAACTGTTTTTT; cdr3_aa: CSVAAQGYEKLFF
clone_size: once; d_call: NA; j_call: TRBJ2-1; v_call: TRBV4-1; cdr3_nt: TGCGCCAGCAGCCAACCACAAGAGGGGGGCAATGAGCAGTTCTTC; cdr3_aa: CASSQPQEGGNEQFF
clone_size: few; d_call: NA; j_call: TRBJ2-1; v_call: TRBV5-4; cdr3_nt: TGTGCCAGCAGGTCCGGACTGATTGTTGAGCAGTTCTTC; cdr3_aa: CASRSGLIVEQFF
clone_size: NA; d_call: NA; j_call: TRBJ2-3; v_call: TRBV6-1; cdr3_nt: TGTGCCAGCAGGGAGGGGCCCAAAGATACGCAGTATTTT; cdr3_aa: CASREGPKDTQYF
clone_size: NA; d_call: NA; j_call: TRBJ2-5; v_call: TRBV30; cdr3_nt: TGTGCCTGCCAAACTGCACGCCAAGAGACCCAGTACTTC; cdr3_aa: CACQTARQETQYF
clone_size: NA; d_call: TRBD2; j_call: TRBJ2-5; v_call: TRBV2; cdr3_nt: TGTGCCAGCAGGGCGGGACTAGCGGTTGAGACCCAGTACTTC; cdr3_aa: CASRAGLAVETQYF
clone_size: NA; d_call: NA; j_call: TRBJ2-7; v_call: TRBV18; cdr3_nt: TGTGCCAGCTCACCACCCGGGGGAAACTCCTACGAGCAGTACTTC; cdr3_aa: CASSPPGGNSYEQYF
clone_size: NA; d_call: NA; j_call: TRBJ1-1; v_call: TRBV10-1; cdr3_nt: TGCGCCAGCGCGGAGGGTAGGAACACTGAAGCTTTCTTT; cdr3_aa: CASAEGRNTEAFF
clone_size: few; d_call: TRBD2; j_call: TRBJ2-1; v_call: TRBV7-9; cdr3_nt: TGTGCCAGCGGGCGGCGGGAGGGCCACTACAATGAGCAGTTCTTC; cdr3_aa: CASGRREGHYNEQFF
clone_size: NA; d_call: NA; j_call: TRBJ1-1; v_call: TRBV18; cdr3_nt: TGTGCCAACTCACCAGCCATCGCGGGGAACACTGAAGCTTTCTTT; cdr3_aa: CANSPAIAGNTEAFF
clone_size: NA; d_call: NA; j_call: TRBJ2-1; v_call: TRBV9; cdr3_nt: TGTGCCAGCAGCGTAGTCTCCGGGGCTGAGCAGTTCTTC; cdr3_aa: CASSVVSGAEQFF
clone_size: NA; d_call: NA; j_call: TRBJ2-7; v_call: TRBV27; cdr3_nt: TGTGCCAGCAGTTCCAACTCCTACGAGCAGTACTTC; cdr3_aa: CASSSNSYEQYF
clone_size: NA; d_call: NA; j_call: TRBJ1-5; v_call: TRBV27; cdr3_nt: TGTGCCAGCAGCATGGGGGGGGGCAATCAGCCCCAGCATTTT; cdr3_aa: CASSMGGGNQPQHF
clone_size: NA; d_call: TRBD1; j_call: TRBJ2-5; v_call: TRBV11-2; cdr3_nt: TGTGCCAGCAGCTTTCGACAGGGGGATGTAATGGCGGAGACCCAGTACTTC; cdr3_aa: CASSFRQGDVMAETQYF
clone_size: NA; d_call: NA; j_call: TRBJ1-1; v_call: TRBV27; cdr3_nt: TGTGCCAGCACTCTAAAGCAGGGGTTGACTGAAGCTTTCTTT; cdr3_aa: CASTLKQGLTEAFF
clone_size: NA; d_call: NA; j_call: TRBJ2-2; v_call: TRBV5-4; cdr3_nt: TGTGCCAGCATTAAAGGTAACACCGGGGAGCTGTTTTTT; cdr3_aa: CASIKGNTGELFF
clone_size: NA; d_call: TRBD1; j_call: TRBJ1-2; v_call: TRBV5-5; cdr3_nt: TGTGCCAGTAACGGACAGGGTCGCTATGGCTACACCTTC; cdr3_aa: CASNGQGRYGYTF
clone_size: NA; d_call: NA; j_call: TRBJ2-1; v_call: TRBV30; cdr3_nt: TGTGCCTGGAGTGTTATGGCAGGGACCTACAATGAGCAGTTCTTC; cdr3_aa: CAWSVMAGTYNEQFF
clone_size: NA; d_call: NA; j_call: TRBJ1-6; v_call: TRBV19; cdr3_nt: TGTGCCAGTAGCTTAACCGGGAATTATAATTCACCCCTCCACTTT; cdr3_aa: CASSLTGNYNSPLHF
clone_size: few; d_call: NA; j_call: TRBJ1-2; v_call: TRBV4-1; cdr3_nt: TGCGCCAGCAGCCAATACTCAGGGGAAAAGGGCTACACCTTC; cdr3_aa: CASSQYSGEKGYTF
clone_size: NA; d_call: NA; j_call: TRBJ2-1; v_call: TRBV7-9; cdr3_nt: TGTGCCAGCACCTTAGGACAGATGTACAATGAGCAGTTCTTC; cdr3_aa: CASTLGQMYNEQFF
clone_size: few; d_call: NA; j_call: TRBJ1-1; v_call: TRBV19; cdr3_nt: TGTGCCAGTAGTATGGTACGAGACCATCCTGAAGCTTTCTTT; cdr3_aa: CASSMVRDHPEAFF
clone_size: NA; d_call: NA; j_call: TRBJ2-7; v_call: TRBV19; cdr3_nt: TGTGCCAGTAGTATTCGAGGTTATGGGGGCGAGATTGGCGAGCAGTACTTC; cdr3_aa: CASSIRGYGGEIGEQYF
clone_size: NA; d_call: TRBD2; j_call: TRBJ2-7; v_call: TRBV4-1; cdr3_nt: TGCGCCAGCAGCCAGGTAGGGAGGGGACGGGAGCAGTACTTC; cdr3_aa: CASSQVGRGREQYF
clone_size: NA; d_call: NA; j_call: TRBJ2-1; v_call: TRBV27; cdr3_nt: TGTGCCAGCACTCCTCTGCGGGCCCTCGATGAGCAGTTCTTC; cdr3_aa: CASTPLRALDEQFF
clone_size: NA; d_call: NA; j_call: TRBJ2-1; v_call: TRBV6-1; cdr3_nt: TGTGCCAGCAGCCCCGGGATGAATGAGCAGTTCTTC; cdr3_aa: CASSPGMNEQFF
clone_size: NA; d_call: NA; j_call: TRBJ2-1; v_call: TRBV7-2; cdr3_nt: TGTGCCAGCAGCTTGTCCCACACACACAATGAGCAGTTCTTC; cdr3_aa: CASSLSHTHNEQFF
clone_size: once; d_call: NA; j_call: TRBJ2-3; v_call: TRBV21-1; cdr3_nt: TGTGCCAGCAGCAAAGCGCTTGTAGGGTATCTTGGCACAGATACGCAGTATTTT; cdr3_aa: CASSKALVGYLGTDTQYF
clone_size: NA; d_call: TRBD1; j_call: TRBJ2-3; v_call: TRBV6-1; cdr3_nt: TGTGCCAGCAGTTTTGACAGGGACACAGATACGCAGTATTTT; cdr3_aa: CASSFDRDTDTQYF
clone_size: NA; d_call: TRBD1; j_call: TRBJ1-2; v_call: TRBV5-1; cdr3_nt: TGCGCCAGCAGCCCCGGGACAGGGGGTCTCTCTTCCTATGGCTACACCTTC; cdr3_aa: CASSPGTGGLSSYGYTF
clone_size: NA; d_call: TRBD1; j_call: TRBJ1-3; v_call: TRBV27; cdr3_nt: TGTGCCAGCAGTTTAACAGGGGGCGATAACACCATATATTTT; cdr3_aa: CASSLTGGDNTIYF
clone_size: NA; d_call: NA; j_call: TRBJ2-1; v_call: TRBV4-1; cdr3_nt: TGCGCCAGCAGCCAACTTCGGGACAATTGGGAGCAGTTCTTC; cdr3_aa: CASSQLRDNWEQFF
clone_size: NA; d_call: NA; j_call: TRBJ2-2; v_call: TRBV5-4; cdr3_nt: TGTGCCAGCAGCTTTACTCTGAACACCGGGGAGCTGTTTTTT; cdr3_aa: CASSFTLNTGELFF
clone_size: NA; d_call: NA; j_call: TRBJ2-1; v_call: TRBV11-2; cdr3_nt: TGTGCCAGCAGCTTAGGACAGAAGCAGTTCTTC; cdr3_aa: CASSLGQKQFF
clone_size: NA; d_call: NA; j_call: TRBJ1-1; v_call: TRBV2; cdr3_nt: TGTGCCAGCAGCAAGACAACTTTGAACACTGAAGCTTTCTTT; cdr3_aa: CASSKTTLNTEAFF
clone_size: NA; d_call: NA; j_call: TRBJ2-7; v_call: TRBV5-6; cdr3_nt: TGTGCCAGCAGCTTTGGGGCGGCAAGCTCCTACGAGCAGTACTTC; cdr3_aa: CASSFGAASSYEQYF
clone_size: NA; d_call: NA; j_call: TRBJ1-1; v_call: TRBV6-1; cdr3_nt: TGTGCCAGCAGTGCGCGGGGGCTGGGGGCTGAAGCTTTCTTT; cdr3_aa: CASSARGLGAEAFF
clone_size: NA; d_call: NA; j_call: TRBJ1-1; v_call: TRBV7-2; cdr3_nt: TGTGCCACTTTGGAGGCAATCATGAACACTGAAGCTTTCTTT; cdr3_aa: CATLEAIMNTEAFF
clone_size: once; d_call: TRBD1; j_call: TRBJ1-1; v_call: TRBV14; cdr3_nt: TGTGCCAGCAGCCGTTCGACAGGGGGATGGACTGAAGCTTTCTTT; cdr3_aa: CASSRSTGGWTEAFF
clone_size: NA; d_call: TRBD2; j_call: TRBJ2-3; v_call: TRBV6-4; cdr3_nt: TGTGCCAGCAGTGAAGGACTAGCGGAGACAGATACGCAGTATTTT; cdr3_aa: CASSEGLAETDTQYF
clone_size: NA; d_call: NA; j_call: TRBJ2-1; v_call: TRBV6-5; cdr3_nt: TGTGCCAGCAGTTACACAGGGAGCTCCTACAATGAGCAGTTCTTC; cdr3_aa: CASSYTGSSYNEQFF
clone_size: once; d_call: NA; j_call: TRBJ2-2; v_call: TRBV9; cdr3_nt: TGTGCCAGCTGGGGGTTGAACACCGGGGAGCTGTTTTTT; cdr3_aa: CASWGLNTGELFF
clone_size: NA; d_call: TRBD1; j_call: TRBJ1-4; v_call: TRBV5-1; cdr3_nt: TGCGCCAGCAGCTTCTTACAGGGGACAAATGAAAAACTGTTTTTT; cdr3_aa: CASSFLQGTNEKLFF
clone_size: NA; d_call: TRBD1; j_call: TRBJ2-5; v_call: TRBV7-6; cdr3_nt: TGTGCCAGCAGCCAGCGACAGGGGGCGCGACAAGAGACCCAGTACTTC; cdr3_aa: CASSQRQGARQETQYF
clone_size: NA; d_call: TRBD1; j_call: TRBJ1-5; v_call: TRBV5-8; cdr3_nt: TGTGCCAGCAGCGCCGGCGTCGGGACAGGGCCACTTAGCAATCAGCCCCAGCATTTT; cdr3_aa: CASSAGVGTGPLSNQPQHF
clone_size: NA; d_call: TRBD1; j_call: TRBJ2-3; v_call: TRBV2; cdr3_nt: TGTGCCGGTCAGGACAGGGAGATAGATACGCAGTATTTT; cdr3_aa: CAGQDREIDTQYF
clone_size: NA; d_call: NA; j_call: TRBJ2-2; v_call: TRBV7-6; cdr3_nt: TGTGCCAGCAGCTTAATAACTGAGATAGCGAACACCGGGGAGCTGTTTTTT; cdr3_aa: CASSLITEIANTGELFF
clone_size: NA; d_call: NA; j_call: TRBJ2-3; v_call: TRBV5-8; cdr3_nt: TGTGCCAGCAGCCTGACTAGCACAGATACGCAGTATTTT; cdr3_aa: CASSLTSTDTQYF
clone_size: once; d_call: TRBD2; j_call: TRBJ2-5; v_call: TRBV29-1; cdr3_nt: TGCAGCGTTGACGGCCTAGCGGGAGAGGAAGAGACCCAGTACTTC; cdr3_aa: CSVDGLAGEEETQYF